A single sample is the source of the 32 T cell receptor beta chains below, sequenced in a study of T cell responses to AZD1222 COVID-19 vaccine. Libraries were prepared by immunoSEQ multiplex PCR; TCRdb keeps only in-frame clonotypes and omits some of them. Here the sample spans 150,000 to 200,000 clones, about 91% being singletons. Specimen: peripheral blood, collected on day 0 of AZD1222 vaccination. The source is an adult in good health.

The chain combines TRBV28 with TRBJ2-7; TRBD1 matches at 7 bases. Trimming took 6 bases from V and 3 from J; bases not matched to a gene: 5. CDR3 length: 13 residues. CDR1 is MDHEN, CDR2 SYDVKM, per germline. CDR3 sequence: CASRRQGFYEQYF. In DNA form, the CDR3 reads TGTGCCAGCAGAAGACAGGGATTCTACGAGCAGTACTTC.

The chain recombines TRBV3-1 (or the pseudogene TRBV3-2) with TRBJ2-1, with 8 bases identical to TRBD2. The CDR3 totals 15 residues. Germline CDR1 reads LGHDT; CDR2 reads YNNKEL (reference sequence). J was trimmed by 9 bases and V by 4 bases; bases with no gene match: 11. The CDR3 DNA sequence: TGTGCCAGCAGCCCGTTAGCGGGAACCGTCGGTGAGCAGTTCTTC. It specifies CASSPLAGTVGEQFF.

This clone was seen more than once but under ten times. V usage is TRBV4-1 and J usage is TRBJ1-2; D gene ambiguous. Germline CDR1 and CDR2: MGHRA and YSYEKL. This CDR3 is built from 13 residues. V was cut by 4 bases and J by 7 bases, with 13 bases left in between. CDR3: CASSPVRDGGYTF. The CDR3 nucleotides are TGCGCCAGCAGCCCTGTGCGAGATGGTGGCTACACCTTC.

The genes are TRBV7-3 and TRBJ2-3; 11 nucleotides match TRBD2. CDR3 size: 15 residues. J gave up 4 bases and V 5 bases, and 5 bases lay outside the gene matches. CDR1 is SGHTA, CDR2 FQGTGA, per germline. The CDR3 bases are TGTGCCAGCAGCCCGACTAGCGGGGCGGCAGATACGCAGTATTTT. Protein: CASSPTSGAADTQYF.

This clone has just a few counts. The chain links TRBV5-1 to TRBJ2-6; D not resolved. The V gene lost 6 bases and the J gene lost 4 bases, with 5 bases spanning the gap. There are 12 residues in the CDR3. Germline-derived CDR1 and CDR2 are SGHRS and YFSETQ. CDR3 residues: CASTPGANVLTF. CDR3 nucleotides: TGCGCCAGCACTCCCGGGGCCAACGTCCTGACTTTC. The full variable domain, in which reference TRBV5-1 and TRBJ2-6 provide the parts outside the CDR3, is KAGVTQTPRYLIKTRGQQVTLSCSPISGHRSVSWYQQTPGQGLQFLFEYFSETQRNKGNFPGRFSGRQFSNSRSEMNVSTLELGDSALYLCASTPGANVLTFGAGSRLTVL.

J is TRBJ1-4 and V is TRBV5-1; 8 nucleotides match TRBD1. The germline gives CDR1 SGHRS, CDR2 YFSETQ. This CDR3 has 14 amino acids. The V segment lost 3 bases and the J segment 6 bases; nucleotides outside the gene matches: 4. CDR3 protein: CASSYTGGDEKLFF. The CDR3, as DNA: TGCGCCAGCAGCTACACAGGGGGAGATGAAAAACTGTTTTTT.

The chain has TRBV6-2 or TRBV6-3 and TRBJ2-4; 8 nucleotides agree with TRBD1. Per germline, CDR1 MNHEY and CDR2 SVGEGT. The CDR3 runs to 17 residues. V was pared by 1 base and J by 7 bases, with 12 bases of the junction left unmatched. The CDR3 nucleotides read TGTGCCAGCAGTTACTTCAAAGGACAGGGCTATTCGAACATTCAGTACTTC. Residues: CASSYFKGQGYSNIQYF.

The genes are TRBV9 and TRBJ1-4; D gene ambiguous. The CDR3 loop spans 15 amino acids. The V gene's germline CDR1 is SGDLS and CDR2 YYNGEE. Trimming cost V 0 bases and J 8 bases, with 14 bases left between them. Here the CDR3 DNA reads TGTGCCAGCAGCGTAGGGGGAGGAGGGAGCGAAAAACTGTTTTTT. It yields the protein CASSVGGGGSEKLFF.

This rearrangement joins TRBV10-1 to TRBJ2-5; weak D call: TRBD2 (8 bases). CDR1 is WNHNN, CDR2 SYGVQD, per germline (reference sequence). V dropped 7 bases and J dropped 2 bases, with 20 bases sitting between them. CDR3 length: 16 amino acids. The CDR3 spells CASKEGAGGRQETQYF. As DNA, the CDR3 is TGCGCCAGCAAGGAGGGGGCGGGGGGAAGACAAGAGACCCAGTACTTC.

The chain uses TRBV5-4 and TRBJ2-1; 7 bases fit TRBD2. The CDR3 is 13 residues long. Germline V CDR1 and CDR2: SGHNT, YYREEE (reference sequence). V was clipped by 10 bases and J by 0 bases; unmatched bases: 4. CDR3 nucleotides: TGTGCCCTGGCGGGGGTCTCCTACAATGAGCAGTTCTTC. It yields the protein CALAGVSYNEQFF. Combining the CDR3 with reference TRBV5-4 and TRBJ2-1 gives the whole variable domain ETGVTQSPTHLIKTRGQQVTLRCSSQSGHNTVSWYQQALGQGPQFIFQYYREEENGRGNFPPRFSGLQFPNYSSELNVNALELDDSALYLCALAGVSYNEQFFGPGTRLTVL.

The chain combines TRBV28 with TRBJ1-3; D remains unclear. Trimming cost V 2 bases and J 0 bases, with 11 bases left between them. This CDR3 region has 16 residues. Germline V lookup: CDR1 MDHEN, CDR2 SYDVKM. CDR3 bases: TGTGCCAGCAGTTTAGATCCAGGAAGCTCTGGAAACACCATATATTTT. Amino acid sequence: CASSLDPGSSGNTIYF.

The chain has TRBV11-2 and TRBJ1-2; D is unresolved. The V end was cut by 1 base, the J end by 1 base, with 16 bases between. CDR3 size: 17 residues. Germline V gene lookup returns CDR1 SGHAT and CDR2 FQNNGV. The CDR3: CASSLGYGQNLNYGYTF. The CDR3 region has the DNA TGTGCCAGCAGCTTAGGTTATGGTCAAAACCTTAACTATGGCTACACCTTC. Together with reference TRBV11-2 and TRBJ1-2, the CDR3 gives the full variable domain: EAGVAQSPRYKIIEKRQSVAFWCNPISGHATLYWYQQILGQGPKLLIQFQNNGVVDDSQLPKDRFSAERLKGVDSTLKIQPAKLEDSAVYLCASSLGYGQNLNYGYTFGSGTRLTVV.

This clone was picked up one time. The J gene is TRBJ1-1, the V gene TRBV19; D possibly corresponds to TRBD1 (5 bases). The V end was cut by 5 bases, the J end by 4 bases, with 11 bases between. The CDR3 totals 13 residues. Per germline, CDR1 LNHDA and CDR2 SQIVND (reference sequence). CDR3 nucleotides: TGTGCCAGTAGTGACCAGGGAGGCACTGAAGCTTTCTTT. Its translation is CASSDQGGTEAFF.

J is TRBJ1-2 and V is TRBV3-1 (or the pseudogene TRBV3-2); TRBD1 matches 7 bases. Germline V gene sequence: CDR1 LGHDT, CDR2 YNNKEL (reference sequence). The CDR3 is made up of 15 amino acids. Germline trimming cut 3 bases from V and 1 base from J; bases unmatched to any gene: 5. DNA for the CDR3: TGTGCCAGCAGCCAGAACAGGGGATTTAACTATGGCTACACCTTC. Its translation: CASSQNRGFNYGYTF.

The chain carries TRBV19 and TRBJ1-5; D gene ambiguous. V lost 3 bases to trimming and J lost 4 bases, with 7 bases between them. This CDR3 is 13 amino acids long. Germline values: CDR1 LNHDA, CDR2 SQIVND (reference sequence). The CDR3 here is CASSMPSNQPQHF. CDR3 coding DNA: TGTGCCAGTAGTATGCCATCAAATCAGCCCCAGCATTTT.

V and J are TRBV29-1 and TRBJ1-1; D is undetermined. Trimming pared 0 bases from V and 2 bases from J, leaving 13 bases between. There are 15 residues in the CDR3. Germline V lookup: CDR1 SQVTM, CDR2 ANQGSEA. This CDR3 is CSVEDEGNGNTEAFF. DNA for the CDR3: TGCAGCGTTGAAGATGAAGGGAATGGAAACACTGAAGCTTTCTTT.

The chain recombines TRBV7-9 with TRBJ2-5; the match to TRBD1 covers 8 bases. The germline CDR1 and CDR2 sequences are SEHNR and FQNEAQ (reference sequence). This CDR3 comprises 15 residues. V was pared by 1 base and J by 4 bases, with 5 bases of the junction left unmatched. The CDR3 reads CASSLDGTGGETQYF. CDR3 DNA sequence: TGTGCCAGCAGCTTAGACGGGACAGGAGGAGAGACCCAGTACTTC. Supplemented by reference TRBV7-9 and TRBJ2-5, the full variable domain reads DTGVSQNPRHKITKRGQNVTFRCDPISEHNRLYWYRQTLGQGPEFLTYFQNEAQLEKSRLLSDRFSAERPKGSFSTLEIQRTEQGDSAMYLCASSLDGTGGETQYFGPGTRLLVL.

As DNA, the CDR3 is TGTGCCAGCAGCTCATCCGGGACCCCGGGAGAAAAACTGTTTTTT. Encoded protein: CASSSSGTPGEKLFF. The chain carries TRBV7-3 and TRBJ1-4; D may be TRBD1 (5 bases). With 4 bases removed from V and 8 bases from J, the gap between germline ends came to 17 bases. This CDR3 is 15 amino acids long. Germline CDR1 and CDR2: SGHTA and FQGTGA.

The chain carries TRBV27 and TRBJ2-4; 11 nucleotides line up with TRBD1. Per the germline V gene, CDR1 is MNHEY and CDR2 is SMNVEV (reference sequence). This CDR3 has 15 amino acids. The V segment lost 4 bases and the J segment 7 bases; nucleotides outside the gene matches: 6. In DNA, the CDR3 is TGTGCCAGCAGTTCCGCCAGGACAGGGGGCAACATTCAGTACTTC. Translation: CASSSARTGGNIQYF.

The J gene is TRBJ2-7, the V gene TRBV24-1; D is perhaps TRBD1 (5 bases). Germline CDR1 and CDR2: KGHDR and SFDVKD. V was clipped by 6 bases and J by 4 bases, with 15 bases between them. The CDR3 sequence is 14 residues long. The CDR3 DNA follows: TGTGCCACCAGTCCCAGGGAAGGGTCTTACGAGCAGTACTTC. Its protein is CATSPREGSYEQYF.

The rearrangement uses TRBV9 and TRBJ2-3; D unresolved. V shed 3 bases and J shed 1 base, with 12 bases lying between them. The CDR3 loop spans 15 amino acids. Per germline, CDR1 SGDLS and CDR2 YYNGEE. CDR3 bases: TGTGCCAGCAGCGCCCATTATACTCGCACAGATACGCAGTATTTT. It codes for CASSAHYTRTDTQYF. Based on the CDR3 plus reference TRBV9 and TRBJ2-3, the full variable domain is DSGVTQTPKHLITATGQRVTLRCSPRSGDLSVYWYQQSLDQGLQFLIQYYNGEERAKGNILERFSAQQFPDLHSELNLSSLELGDSALYFCASSAHYTRTDTQYFGPGTRLTVL.

This chain links TRBV9 with TRBJ1-1; no reliable D call. From germline, CDR1 is SGDLS and CDR2 YYNGEE. The CDR3 runs to 15 residues. Trimming stripped 0 bases from V and 3 bases from J, with 12 bases between. CDR3 nucleotide sequence: TGTGCCAGCAGCGTAGATCAGTTCCAGGACACTGAAGCTTTCTTT. Translation: CASSVDQFQDTEAFF.

The chain uses TRBV28 and TRBJ1-1; D uncertain. V lost 6 bases and J lost 6, with 14 bases in between. Germline values: CDR1 MDHEN, CDR2 SYDVKM. CDR3 length: 13 amino acids. The CDR3 spells CASRPVEGPEAFF. The CDR3 region has the DNA TGTGCCAGCAGGCCCGTTGAGGGTCCTGAAGCTTTCTTT.

This chain links TRBV7-7 with TRBJ2-2; the match to TRBD1 covers 9 bases. CDR1 is SSHAT, CDR2 FNYEAQ, per germline (reference sequence). Trimming removed 2 bases from V and 0 bases from J; junction bases left unmatched: 4. The CDR3 sequence is 17 residues long. In DNA, the CDR3 is TGTGCCAGCAGCTTATATGGGACAGGGCCGAACACCGGGGAGCTGTTTTTT. Translated, it gives CASSLYGTGPNTGELFF.

The chain employs TRBV2 and TRBJ2-3, with 7 bases identical to TRBD2. Germline assignment: CDR1 SNHLY and CDR2 FYNNEI. Trimming at V came to 4 bases and at J to 0 bases, leaving 10 bases not matched to a gene. This CDR3 is 17 amino acids long. The CDR3 loop reads CASSGSGGLSSTDTQYF. DNA for the CDR3: TGTGCCAGCAGTGGGTCGGGGGGTTTATCTAGCACAGATACGCAGTATTTT.

The V gene is TRBV5-6, the J gene TRBJ1-6; D remains unclear. CDR1 SGHDT and CDR2 YYEEEE come from the germline V gene. Trimming pared 2 bases from V and 3 bases from J, leaving 9 bases between. This CDR3 region has 15 residues. The chain's CDR3 is CASSFSRHYNSPLHF. CDR3 nucleotide sequence: TGTGCCAGCAGCTTTAGTCGGCACTATAATTCACCCCTCCACTTT.

The chain is built from TRBV4-2 and TRBJ2-1, with a weak D call TRBD1 (7 bases). The CDR3 contains 16 residues. The ends were cut back, 1 base at V and 8 bases at J, with 18 bases in the middle. CDR1 LGHNA and CDR2 YNFKEQ come from the germline V gene. In nucleotides, the CDR3 is TGTGCCAGCAGCCAAGGATCAGGGGGGATCGGGGATGAGCAGTTCTTC. It translates to CASSQGSGGIGDEQFF.

The gene calls are TRBV7-9 and TRBJ2-7; no firm D call. The germline gives CDR1 SEHNR, CDR2 FQNEAQ (reference sequence). The CDR3 totals 12 residues. V lost 4 bases, J lost 2 bases, and 6 bases lay in between. CDR3: CASSYRPYEQYF. CDR3 in DNA: TGTGCCAGCAGCTACCGTCCCTACGAGCAGTACTTC.

The chain uses TRBV5-8 and TRBJ1-6, with D hard to call. CDR3 length: 14 residues. V lost 0 bases and J lost 7, with 8 bases in between. Germline V gene lookup returns CDR1 SGHTS and CDR2 YDEGEE. CDR3 protein: CASSLVVDNSPLHF. The DNA of the CDR3 is TGTGCCAGCAGCTTGGTGGTCGACAATTCACCCCTCCACTTT.

This sequence joins TRBV9 and TRBJ1-3; unclear D gene. V was cut by 1 base and J by 8 bases, with 16 bases left in between. This CDR3 is 15 amino acids long. Germline CDR1 SGDLS, CDR2 YYNGEE. In DNA form, the CDR3 reads TGTGCCAGCAGCGTATCAGATGATAAGGTTCACACCATATATTTT. Protein sequence: CASSVSDDKVHTIYF.

The chain couples TRBV9 to TRBJ2-3, with D perhaps given as TRBD1 or TRBD2 (5 bases each). The CDR3 length is 14 residues. V was clipped by 3 bases and J by 1 base, with 9 bases between them. Germline V gene sequence: CDR1 SGDLS, CDR2 YYNGEE. The CDR3 here is CASSAGTRTDTQYF. DNA of the CDR3: TGTGCCAGCAGCGCGGGGACCCGCACAGATACGCAGTATTTT.

The chain is built from TRBV28 and TRBJ2-3, with D unclear. Germline V gene lookup returns CDR1 MDHEN and CDR2 SYDVKM. The CDR3 covers 12 residues. V lost 5 bases, J lost 2 bases, and 5 bases lay in between. Here the CDR3 reads CASSPYTDTQYF. The CDR3 coding sequence is TGTGCCAGCAGTCCTTACACAGATACGCAGTATTTT. Based on the CDR3 plus reference TRBV28 and TRBJ2-3, the full variable domain is DVKVTQSSRYLVKRTGEKVFLECVQDMDHENMFWYRQDPGLGLRLIYFSYDVKMKEKGDIPEGYSVSREKKERFSLILESASTNQTSMYLCASSPYTDTQYFGPGTRLTVL.